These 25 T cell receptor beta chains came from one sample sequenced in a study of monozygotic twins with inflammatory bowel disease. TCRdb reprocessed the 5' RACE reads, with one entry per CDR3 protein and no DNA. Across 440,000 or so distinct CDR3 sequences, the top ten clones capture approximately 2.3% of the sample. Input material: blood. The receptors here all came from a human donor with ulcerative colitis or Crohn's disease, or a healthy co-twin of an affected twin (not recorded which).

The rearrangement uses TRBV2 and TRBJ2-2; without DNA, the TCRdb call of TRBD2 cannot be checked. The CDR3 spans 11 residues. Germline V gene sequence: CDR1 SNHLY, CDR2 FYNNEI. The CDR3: CAAGRAGELFF.

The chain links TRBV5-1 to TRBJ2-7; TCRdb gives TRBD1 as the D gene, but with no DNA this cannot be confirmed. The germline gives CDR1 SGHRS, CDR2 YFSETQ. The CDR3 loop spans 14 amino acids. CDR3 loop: CASSLAVGGYEQYF.

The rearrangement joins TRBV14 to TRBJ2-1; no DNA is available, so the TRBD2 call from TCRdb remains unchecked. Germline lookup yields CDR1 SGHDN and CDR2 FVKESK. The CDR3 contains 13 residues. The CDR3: CASSQGRLAEQFF.

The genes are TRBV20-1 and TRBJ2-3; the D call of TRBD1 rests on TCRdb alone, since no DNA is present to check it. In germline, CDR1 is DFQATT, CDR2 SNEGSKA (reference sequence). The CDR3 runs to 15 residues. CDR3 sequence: CSASLSSGGTDTQYF.

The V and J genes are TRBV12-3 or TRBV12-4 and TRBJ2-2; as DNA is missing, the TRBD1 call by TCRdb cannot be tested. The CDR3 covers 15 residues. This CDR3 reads CASRGDRGRSGELFF.

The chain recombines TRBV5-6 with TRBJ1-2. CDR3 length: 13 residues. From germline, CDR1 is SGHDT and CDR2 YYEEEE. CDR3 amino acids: CASSLRNAEGYTF.

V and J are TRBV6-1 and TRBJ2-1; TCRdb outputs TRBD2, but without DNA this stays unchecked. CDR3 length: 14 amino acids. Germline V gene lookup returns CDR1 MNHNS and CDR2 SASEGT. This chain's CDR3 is CASTPGLAHNEQFF.

CDR3 protein: CSAPSRRQGTTGELFF. The chain links TRBV20-1 to TRBJ2-2; TCRdb returns TRBD1, unconfirmable since there is no DNA. The length of the CDR3 is 16 residues. Germline lookup yields CDR1 DFQATT and CDR2 SNEGSKA (reference sequence).

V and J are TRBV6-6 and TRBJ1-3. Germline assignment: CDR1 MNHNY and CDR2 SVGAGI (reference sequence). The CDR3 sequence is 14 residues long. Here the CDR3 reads CASSRGGDGNTIYF.

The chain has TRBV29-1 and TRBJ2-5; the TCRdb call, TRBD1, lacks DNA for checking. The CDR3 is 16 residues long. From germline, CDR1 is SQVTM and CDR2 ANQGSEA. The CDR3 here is CSASQTDRGKAETQYF.

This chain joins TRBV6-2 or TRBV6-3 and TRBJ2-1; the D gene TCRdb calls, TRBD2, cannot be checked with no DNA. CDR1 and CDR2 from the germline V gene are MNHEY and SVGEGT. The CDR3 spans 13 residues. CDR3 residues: CASRRTSGHEQFF.

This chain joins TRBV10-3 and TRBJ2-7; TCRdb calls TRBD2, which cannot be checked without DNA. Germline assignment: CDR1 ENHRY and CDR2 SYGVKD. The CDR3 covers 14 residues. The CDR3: CAISEGTSIHEQYF.

CDR3 sequence: CATSIGTASTDTQYF. The chain combines TRBV15 with TRBJ2-3; TCRdb selects TRBD1, and the lack of DNA leaves this call unchecked. The germline CDR1 and CDR2 sequences are LNHNV and YYDKDF (reference sequence). CDR3 length: 15 amino acids.

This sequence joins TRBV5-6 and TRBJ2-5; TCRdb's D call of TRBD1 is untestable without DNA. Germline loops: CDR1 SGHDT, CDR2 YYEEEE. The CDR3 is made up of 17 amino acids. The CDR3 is CASSRGMGGVLQETQYF.

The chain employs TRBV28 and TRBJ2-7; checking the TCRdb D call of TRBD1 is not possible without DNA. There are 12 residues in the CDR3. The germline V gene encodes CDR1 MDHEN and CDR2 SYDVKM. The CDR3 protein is CASSISRTGLYF.

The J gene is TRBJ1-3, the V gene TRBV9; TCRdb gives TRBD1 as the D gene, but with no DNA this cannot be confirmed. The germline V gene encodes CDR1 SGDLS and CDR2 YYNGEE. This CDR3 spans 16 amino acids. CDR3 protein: CASSVLTGGTGNTIYF.

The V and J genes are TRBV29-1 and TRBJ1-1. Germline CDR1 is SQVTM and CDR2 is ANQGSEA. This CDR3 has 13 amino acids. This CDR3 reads CSVAKGLDTEAFF.

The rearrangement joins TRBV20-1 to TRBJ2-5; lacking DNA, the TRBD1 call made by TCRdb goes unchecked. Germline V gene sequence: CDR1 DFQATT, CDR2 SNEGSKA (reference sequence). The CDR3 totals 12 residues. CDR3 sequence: CSASRGQKAQYF.

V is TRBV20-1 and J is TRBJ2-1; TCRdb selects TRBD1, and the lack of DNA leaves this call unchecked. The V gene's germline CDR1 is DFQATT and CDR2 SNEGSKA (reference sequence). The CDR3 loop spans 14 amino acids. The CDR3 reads CSAALPPRELEQFF.

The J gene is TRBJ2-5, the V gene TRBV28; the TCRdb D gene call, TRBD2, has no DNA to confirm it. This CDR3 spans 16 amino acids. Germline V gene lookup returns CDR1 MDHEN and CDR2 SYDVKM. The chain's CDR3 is CASSSPAGTHQETQYF.

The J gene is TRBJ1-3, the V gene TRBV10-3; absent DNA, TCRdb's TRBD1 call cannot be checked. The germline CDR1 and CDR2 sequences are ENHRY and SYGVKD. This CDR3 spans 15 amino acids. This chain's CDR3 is CAISPGTAAGNTIYF.

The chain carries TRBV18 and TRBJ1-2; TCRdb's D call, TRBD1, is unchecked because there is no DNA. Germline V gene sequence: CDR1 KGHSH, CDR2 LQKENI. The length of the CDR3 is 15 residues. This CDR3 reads CASSPNSPSNNGYTF.

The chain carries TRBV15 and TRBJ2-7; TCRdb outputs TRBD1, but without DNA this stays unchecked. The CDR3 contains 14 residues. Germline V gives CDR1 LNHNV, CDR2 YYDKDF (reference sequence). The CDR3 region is CATAAETGVYEQYF.

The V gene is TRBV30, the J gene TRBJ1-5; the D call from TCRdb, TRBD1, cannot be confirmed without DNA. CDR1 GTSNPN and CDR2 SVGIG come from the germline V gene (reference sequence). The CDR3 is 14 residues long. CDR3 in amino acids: CAWSVGAGLNPQHF.

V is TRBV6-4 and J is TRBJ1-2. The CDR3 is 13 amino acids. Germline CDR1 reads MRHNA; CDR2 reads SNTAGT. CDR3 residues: CASKDETNYGYTF.